Here is one T cell receptor (beta chain) with its context. This specimen comes from a study of OX40 agonist ivuxolimab in advanced cancers. Here immunoSEQ multiplex PCR was the method, and the copy in TCRdb shows in-frame clones only, minus some. The sample lists around 73,000 clones, approximately 90% occurring once. The sequencing used CD4+ or CD8+ T cells sorted from blood, collected in a trial of the OX40 agonist ivuxolimab. This sequence originates from an adult with an advanced solid tumor such as melanoma, head and neck, liver or kidney cancer.

The CDR3: CASRDPGSGEQYF. CDR3 coding DNA: TGTGCCAGCCGAGACCCAGGGTCGGGCGAGCAGTACTTC. The rearrangement joins TRBV27 to TRBJ2-7, with D possibly TRBD1 on 5 matching bases. The CDR3 totals 13 residues. Trimming left V 8 bases short and J 6 bases short, with 17 bases between. Germline-derived CDR1 and CDR2 are MNHEY and SMNVEV (reference sequence).